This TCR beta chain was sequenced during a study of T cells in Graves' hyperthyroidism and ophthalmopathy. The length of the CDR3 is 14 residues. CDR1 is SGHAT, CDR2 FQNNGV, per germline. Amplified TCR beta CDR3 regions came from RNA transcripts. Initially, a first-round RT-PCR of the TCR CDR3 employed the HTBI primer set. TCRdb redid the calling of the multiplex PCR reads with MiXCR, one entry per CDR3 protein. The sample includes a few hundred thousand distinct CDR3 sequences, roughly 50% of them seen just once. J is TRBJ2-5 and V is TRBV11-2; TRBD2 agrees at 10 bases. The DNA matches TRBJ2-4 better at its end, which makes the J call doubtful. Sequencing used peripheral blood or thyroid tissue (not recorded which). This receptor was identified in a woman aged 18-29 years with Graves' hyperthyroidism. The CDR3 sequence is CASRTGTSVDIQYF. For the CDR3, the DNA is TGTGCCAGCCGCACCGGGACTAGCGTTGACATTCAGTACTTC.